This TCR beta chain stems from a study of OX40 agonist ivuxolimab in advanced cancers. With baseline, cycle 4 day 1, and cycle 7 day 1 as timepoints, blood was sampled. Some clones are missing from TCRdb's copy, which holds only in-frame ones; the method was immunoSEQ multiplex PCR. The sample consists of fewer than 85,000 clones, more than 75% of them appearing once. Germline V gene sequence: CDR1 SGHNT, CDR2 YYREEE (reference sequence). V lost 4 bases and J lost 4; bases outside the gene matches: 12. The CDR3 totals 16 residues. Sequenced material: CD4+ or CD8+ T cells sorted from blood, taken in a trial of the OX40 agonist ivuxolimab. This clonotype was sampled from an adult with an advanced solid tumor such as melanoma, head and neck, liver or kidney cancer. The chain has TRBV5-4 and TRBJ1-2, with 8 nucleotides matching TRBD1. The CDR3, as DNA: TGTGCCAGCAGCGGACCGGGACAGGAGAGTTCCTATGGCTACACCTTC. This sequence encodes CASSGPGQESSYGYTF.